This entry concerns a single TCR beta chain. The data stem from a study of blood T cell repertoires in COVID-19. Study-level background: Acute and convalescent COVID-19 samples came from the United States, Italy and Spain. T cells, B-cell-depleted T cells, or PBMCs provided the cDNA or gDNA that served as material.

Per the original data handling: Amplification with reference gene primers provided the estimates of nucleated cell counts. The data were produced by immunoSEQ multiplex PCR, yet TCRdb's version contains in-frame clones alone and is incomplete. V and J calls and clone size are as listed in that table; D and trimming were resolved from the DNA. The sample has over 350,000 clones; 80% to 90% are singletons. The length of the CDR3 is 17 residues. CDR1 is SEHNR and CDR2 is FQNEAQ in the germline V gene (reference sequence). Trimming pared 1 base from V and 6 bases from J, leaving 21 bases between. The genes are TRBV7-9 and TRBJ1-2, with D tentatively TRBD1 (6 bases). The receptor was isolated from a woman aged 25-40 years with active or convalescent COVID-19. The sequenced sample was peripheral blood. The CDR3 loop reads CASSLVDRLYAGDGYTF. The DNA for the CDR3 is TGTGCCAGCAGCTTAGTTGACAGGCTATATGCAGGAGATGGCTACACCTTC.